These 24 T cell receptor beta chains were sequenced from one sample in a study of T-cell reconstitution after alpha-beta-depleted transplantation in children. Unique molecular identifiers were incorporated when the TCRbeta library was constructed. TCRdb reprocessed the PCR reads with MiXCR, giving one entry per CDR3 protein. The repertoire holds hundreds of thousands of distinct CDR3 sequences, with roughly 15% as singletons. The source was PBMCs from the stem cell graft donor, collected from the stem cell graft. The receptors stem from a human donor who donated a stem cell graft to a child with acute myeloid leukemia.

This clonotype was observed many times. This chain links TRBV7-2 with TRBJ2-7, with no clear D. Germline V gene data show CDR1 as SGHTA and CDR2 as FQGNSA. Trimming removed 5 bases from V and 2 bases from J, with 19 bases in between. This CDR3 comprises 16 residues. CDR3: CASSRQNVLKTYEQYF. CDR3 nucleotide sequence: TGTGCCAGCAGCCGCCAAAATGTACTCAAGACCTACGAGCAGTACTTC.

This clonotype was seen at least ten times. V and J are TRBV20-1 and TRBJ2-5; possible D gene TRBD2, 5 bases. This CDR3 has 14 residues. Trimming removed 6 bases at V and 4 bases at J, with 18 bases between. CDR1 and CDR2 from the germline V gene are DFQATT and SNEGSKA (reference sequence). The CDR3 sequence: CSAPSAGGVETQYF. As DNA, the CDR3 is TGCAGTGCCCCGAGCGCGGGTGGCGTAGAGACCCAGTACTTC.

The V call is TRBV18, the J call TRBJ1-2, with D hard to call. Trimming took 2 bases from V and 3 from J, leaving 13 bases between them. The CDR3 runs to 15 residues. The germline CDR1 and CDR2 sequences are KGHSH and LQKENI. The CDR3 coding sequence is TGTGCCAGCTCACCAACCCCCTCCATAGACTATGGCTACACCTTC. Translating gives CASSPTPSIDYGYTF.

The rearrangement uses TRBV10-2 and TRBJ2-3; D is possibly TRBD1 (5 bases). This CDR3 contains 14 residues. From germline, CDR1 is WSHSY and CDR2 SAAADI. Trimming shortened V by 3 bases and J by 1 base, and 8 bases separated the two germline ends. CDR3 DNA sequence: TGCGCCAGCAGTGAAGACAGCCGCACAGATACGCAGTATTTT. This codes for CASSEDSRTDTQYF.

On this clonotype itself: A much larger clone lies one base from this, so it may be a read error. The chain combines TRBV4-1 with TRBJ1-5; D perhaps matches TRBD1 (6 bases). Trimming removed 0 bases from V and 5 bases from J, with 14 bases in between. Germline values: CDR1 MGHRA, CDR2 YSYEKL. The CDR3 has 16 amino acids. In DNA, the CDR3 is TGCGCCAGCAGCCAAGAAGGGGGTGGCCTTTATCAGCCCCAGCATTTT. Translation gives CASSQEGGGLYQPQHF.

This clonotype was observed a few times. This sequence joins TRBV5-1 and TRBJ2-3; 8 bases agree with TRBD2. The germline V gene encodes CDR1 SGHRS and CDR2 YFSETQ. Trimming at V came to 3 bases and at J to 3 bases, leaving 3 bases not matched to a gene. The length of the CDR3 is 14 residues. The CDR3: CASSSLAVTDTQYF. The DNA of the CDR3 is TGCGCCAGCAGCTCACTAGCGGTGACAGATACGCAGTATTTT. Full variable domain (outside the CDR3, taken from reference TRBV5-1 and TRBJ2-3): KAGVTQTPRYLIKTRGQQVTLSCSPISGHRSVSWYQQTPGQGLQFLFEYFSETQRNKGNFPGRFSGRQFSNSRSEMNVSTLELGDSALYLCASSSLAVTDTQYFGPGTRLTVL.

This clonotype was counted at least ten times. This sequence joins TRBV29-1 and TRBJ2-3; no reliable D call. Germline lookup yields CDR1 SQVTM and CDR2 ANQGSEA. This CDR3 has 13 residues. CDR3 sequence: CSLQAMGVDTQYF. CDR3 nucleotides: TGCAGTCTCCAGGCAATGGGCGTCGATACGCAGTATTTT.

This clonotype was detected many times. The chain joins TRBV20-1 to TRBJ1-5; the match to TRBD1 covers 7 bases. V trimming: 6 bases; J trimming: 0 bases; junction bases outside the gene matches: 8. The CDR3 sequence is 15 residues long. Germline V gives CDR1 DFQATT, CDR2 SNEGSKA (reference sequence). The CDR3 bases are TGCAGTGCCAGTACAGGGGTACTTAGCAATCAGCCCCAGCATTTT. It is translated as CSASTGVLSNQPQHF.

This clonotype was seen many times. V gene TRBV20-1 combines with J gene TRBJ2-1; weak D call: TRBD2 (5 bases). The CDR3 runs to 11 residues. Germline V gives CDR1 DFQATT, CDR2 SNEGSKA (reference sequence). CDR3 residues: CAGLSYNEQFF. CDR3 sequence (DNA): TGCGCAGGACTCTCCTACAATGAGCAGTTCTTC.

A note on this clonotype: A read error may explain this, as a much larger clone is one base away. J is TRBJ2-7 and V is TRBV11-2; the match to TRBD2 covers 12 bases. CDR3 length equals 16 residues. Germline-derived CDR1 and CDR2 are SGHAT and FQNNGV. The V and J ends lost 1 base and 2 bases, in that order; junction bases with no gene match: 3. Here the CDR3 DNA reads TGTGCCAGCAGCTTAGCTAGCGGGGGGGCCACCTACGAGCAGTACTTC. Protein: CASSLASGGATYEQYF. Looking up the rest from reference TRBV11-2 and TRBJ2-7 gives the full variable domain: EAGVAQSPRYKIIEKRQSVAFWCNPISGHATLYWYQQILGQGPKLLIQFQNNGVVDDSQLPKDRFSAERLKGVDSTLKIQPAKLEDSAVYLCASSLASGGATYEQYFGPGTRLTVT.

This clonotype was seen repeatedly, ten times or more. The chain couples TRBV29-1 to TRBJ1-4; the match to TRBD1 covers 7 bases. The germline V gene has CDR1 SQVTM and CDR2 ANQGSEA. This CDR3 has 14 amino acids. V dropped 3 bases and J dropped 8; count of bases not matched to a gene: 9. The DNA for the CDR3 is TGCAGCGTTGAGGACAACAGGGGAGGAGAAAAACTGTTTTTT. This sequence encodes CSVEDNRGGEKLFF. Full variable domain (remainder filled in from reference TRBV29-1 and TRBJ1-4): SAVISQKPSRDICQRGTSLTIQCQVDSQVTMMFWYRQQPGQSLTLIATANQGSEATYESGFVIDKFPISRPNLTFSTLTVSNMSPEDSSIYLCSVEDNRGGEKLFFGSGTQLSVL.

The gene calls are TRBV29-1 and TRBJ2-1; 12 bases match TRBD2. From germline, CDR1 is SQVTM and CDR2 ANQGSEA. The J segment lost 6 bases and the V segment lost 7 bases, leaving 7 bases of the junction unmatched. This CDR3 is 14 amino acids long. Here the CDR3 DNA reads TGCAGCGACCGGACTAGCGGGACACCCAATGAGCAGTTCTTC. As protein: CSDRTSGTPNEQFF.

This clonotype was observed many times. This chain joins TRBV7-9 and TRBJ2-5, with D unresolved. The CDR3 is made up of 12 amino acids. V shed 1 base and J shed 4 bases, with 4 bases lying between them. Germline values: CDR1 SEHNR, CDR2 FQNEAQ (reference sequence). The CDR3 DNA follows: TGTGCCAGCAGCTTAGGGAGAGAGACCCAGTACTTC. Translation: CASSLGRETQYF.

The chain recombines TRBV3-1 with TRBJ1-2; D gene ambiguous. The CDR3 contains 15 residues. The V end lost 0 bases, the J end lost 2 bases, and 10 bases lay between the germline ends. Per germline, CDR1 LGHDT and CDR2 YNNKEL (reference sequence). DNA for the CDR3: TGTGCCAGCAGCCAAGATGCAAGGTGGAACTATGGCTACACCTTC. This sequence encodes CASSQDARWNYGYTF. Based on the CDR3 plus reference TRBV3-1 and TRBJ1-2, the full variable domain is DTAVSQTPKYLVTQMGNDKSIKCEQNLGHDTMYWYKQDSKKFLKIMFSYNNKELIINETVPNRFSPKSPDKAHLNLHINSLELGDSAVYFCASSQDARWNYGYTFGSGTRLTVV.

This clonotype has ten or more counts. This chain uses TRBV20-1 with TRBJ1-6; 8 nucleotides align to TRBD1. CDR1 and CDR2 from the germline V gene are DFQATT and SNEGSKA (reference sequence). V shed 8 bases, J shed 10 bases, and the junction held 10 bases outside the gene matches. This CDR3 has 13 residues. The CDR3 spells CSYMDRDVSPLHF. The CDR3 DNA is TGCAGTTACATGGACAGGGATGTATCACCCCTCCACTTT.

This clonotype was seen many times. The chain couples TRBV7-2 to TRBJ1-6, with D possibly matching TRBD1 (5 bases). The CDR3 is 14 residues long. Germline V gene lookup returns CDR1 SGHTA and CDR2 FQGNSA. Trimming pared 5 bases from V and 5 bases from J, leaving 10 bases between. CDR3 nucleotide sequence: TGTGCCAGCAGCCAAAGGGGTAATAATTCACCCCTCCACTTT. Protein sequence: CASSQRGNNSPLHF.

The CDR3 protein is CASSFPTGVVAGELFF. The DNA for the CDR3 is TGTGCCAGCAGTTTTCCGACAGGGGTCGTCGCCGGGGAGCTGTTTTTT. The rearrangement uses TRBV12-3 or TRBV12-4 and TRBJ2-2; 8 bases are a match to TRBD1. After removal of 3 bases from V and 6 bases from J, the junction contained 9 bases not matched to a gene. This CDR3 comprises 16 residues.

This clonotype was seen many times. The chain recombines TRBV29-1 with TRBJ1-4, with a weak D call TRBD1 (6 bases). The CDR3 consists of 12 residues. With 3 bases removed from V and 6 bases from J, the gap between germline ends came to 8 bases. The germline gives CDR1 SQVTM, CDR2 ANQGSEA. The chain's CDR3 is CSVEAGDEKLFF. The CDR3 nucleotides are TGCAGCGTTGAGGCAGGGGATGAAAAACTGTTTTTT.

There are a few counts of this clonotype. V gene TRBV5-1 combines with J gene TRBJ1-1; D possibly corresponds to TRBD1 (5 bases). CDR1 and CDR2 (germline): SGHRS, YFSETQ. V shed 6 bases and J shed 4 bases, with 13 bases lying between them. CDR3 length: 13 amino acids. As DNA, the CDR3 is TGCGCCAGCACCGAGCCGGGACTCACTGAAGCTTTCTTT. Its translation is CASTEPGLTEAFF.

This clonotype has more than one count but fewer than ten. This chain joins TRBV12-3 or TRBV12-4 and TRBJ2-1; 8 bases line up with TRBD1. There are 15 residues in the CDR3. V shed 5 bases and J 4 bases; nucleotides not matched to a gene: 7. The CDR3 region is CASSANRGSYNEQFF. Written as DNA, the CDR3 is TGTGCCAGCAGTGCAAACAGGGGGTCTTACAATGAGCAGTTCTTC.

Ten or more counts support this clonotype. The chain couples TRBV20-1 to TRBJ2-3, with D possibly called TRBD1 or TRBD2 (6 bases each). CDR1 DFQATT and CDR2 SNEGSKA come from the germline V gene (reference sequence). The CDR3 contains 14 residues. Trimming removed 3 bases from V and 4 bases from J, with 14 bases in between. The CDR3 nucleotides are TGCAGTGCTAGCCCCGGGGGCGCACCAGATACGCAGTATTTT. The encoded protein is CSASPGGAPDTQYF.

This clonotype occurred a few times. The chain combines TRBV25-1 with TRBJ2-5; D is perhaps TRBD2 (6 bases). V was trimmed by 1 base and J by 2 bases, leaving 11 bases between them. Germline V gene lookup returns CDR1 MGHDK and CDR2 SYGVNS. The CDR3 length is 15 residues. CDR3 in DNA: TGTGCCAGCAGTGAATTTGCGGGGAGACAAGAGACCCAGTACTTC. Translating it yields CASSEFAGRQETQYF.

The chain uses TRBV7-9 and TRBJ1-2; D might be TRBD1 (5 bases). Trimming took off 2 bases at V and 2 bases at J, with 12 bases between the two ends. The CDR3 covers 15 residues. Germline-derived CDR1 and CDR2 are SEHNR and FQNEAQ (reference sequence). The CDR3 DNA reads TGTGCCAGCAGCTTATCGGCAGGGACCAACTATGGCTACACCTTC. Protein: CASSLSAGTNYGYTF.

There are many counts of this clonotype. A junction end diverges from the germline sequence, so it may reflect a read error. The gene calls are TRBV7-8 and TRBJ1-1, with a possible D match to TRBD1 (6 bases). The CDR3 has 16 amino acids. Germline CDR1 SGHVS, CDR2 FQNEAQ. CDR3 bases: TGTGCCAGCAGCCTAGCGGGAGGGGGGGTGTACACTGAAGCTTTCTTT. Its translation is CASSLAGGGVYTEAFF.